These 9 T cell receptor beta chains were sequenced from one sample in a study of cytomegalovirus exposure and HLA in healthy donors. The study ran its PCR with 60 Vbeta and 13 Jbeta primers. TCRdb's copy holds only in-frame clones and misses some; the assay was immunoSEQ multiplex PCR. The sample includes over 100,000 clones, approximately 81% of them seen just once. The sample was PBMCs. The source of these receptors is a woman under 30 in good health and CMV-seropositive.

CDR3 protein: CASSSTGTGVYEQYF. DNA for the CDR3: TGTGCCAGCAGCTCAACCGGGACAGGGGTATACGAGCAGTACTTC. This chain uses TRBV11-2 with TRBJ2-7; 10 bases line up with TRBD1. Germline V gives CDR1 SGHAT, CDR2 FQNNGV. The V segment lost 4 bases and the J segment 4 bases; nucleotides outside the gene matches: 7. The CDR3 spans 15 residues.

V is TRBV28 and J is TRBJ1-5; D gene unclear. The germline CDR1 and CDR2 sequences are MDHEN and SYDVKM. CDR3 size: 15 residues. Trimming shortened V by 7 bases and J by 4 bases, and 17 bases separated the two germline ends. The CDR3 nucleotides are TGTGCCAGCACCGTGCGAGGTTTCGGAAATCAGCCCCAGCATTTT. It specifies CASTVRGFGNQPQHF.

The V call is TRBV14, the J call TRBJ1-3, with 9 bases lining up with TRBD2. The assigned J gene may be wrong: the sequence end matches TRBJ2-2 better. Germline CDR1 reads SGHDN; CDR2 reads FVKESK. The CDR3 contains 15 residues. The CDR3 loop is CASRKVTSGPGELFF. The CDR3 DNA sequence: TGTGCCAGCAGAAAGGTTACTAGCGGGCCCGGGGAGCTGTTTTTT.

This rearrangement joins TRBV15 to TRBJ2-2, with 8 positions matching TRBD1. Losses at the gene ends were 6 bases for V and 6 bases for J; bases not matched to a gene: 6. Germline V gene data show CDR1 as LNHNV and CDR2 as YYDKDF (reference sequence). The CDR3 length is 14 residues. Written as DNA, the CDR3 is TGTGCCACCAGTCTGGACAGGGAATCCGGGGAGCTGTTTTTT. It yields the protein CATSLDRESGELFF. Full variable domain (missing parts from reference TRBV15 and TRBJ2-2): DAMVIQNPRYQVTQFGKPVTLSCSQTLNHNVMYWYQQKSSQAPKLLFHYYDKDFNNEADTPDNFQSRRPNTSFCFLDIRSPGLGDTAMYLCATSLDRESGELFFGEGSRLTVL.

The sample holds a few counts of this clone. V usage is TRBV6-1 and J usage is TRBJ1-1; TRBD1 matches at 10 bases. In germline, CDR1 is MNHNS, CDR2 SASEGT. The CDR3 is made up of 13 amino acids. Germline trimming cut 6 bases from V and 4 bases from J; bases unmatched to any gene: 2. The CDR3 loop is CASRWTGGTEAFF. CDR3 in DNA: TGTGCCAGCAGGTGGACAGGGGGCACTGAAGCTTTCTTT.

There are a few counts of this clone. V is TRBV5-1 and J is TRBJ2-5; D not certain. V was trimmed by 0 bases and J by 2 bases, leaving 8 bases between them. Per germline, CDR1 SGHRS and CDR2 YFSETQ. This CDR3 comprises 14 residues. The CDR3 DNA reads TGCGCCAGCAGCTTGGTTGGCCCTCAAGAGACCCAGTACTTC. This sequence encodes CASSLVGPQETQYF. Supplemented by reference TRBV5-1 and TRBJ2-5, the full variable domain reads KAGVTQTPRYLIKTRGQQVTLSCSPISGHRSVSWYQQTPGQGLQFLFEYFSETQRNKGNFPGRFSGRQFSNSRSEMNVSTLELGDSALYLCASSLVGPQETQYFGPGTRLLVL.

The chain joins TRBV10-3 to TRBJ2-1; 9 bases line up with TRBD1. The CDR3 length is 17 residues. V lost 0 bases to trimming and J lost 5 bases; unmatched junction nucleotides: 8. Germline CDR1 is ENHRY and CDR2 is SYGVKD. The CDR3 loop reads CAISESRGTGNDNEQFF. CDR3 in DNA: TGTGCCATCAGTGAGTCACGCGGGACAGGGAACGACAATGAGCAGTTCTTC.

The CDR3 nucleotides read TGTGCCAGCAGTTTATCTGCGGCGGCTAGCCGGACTGATTACAATGAGCAGTTCTTC. Residues: CASSLSAAASRTDYNEQFF. J is TRBJ2-1 and V is TRBV28; tentative D call: TRBD2 (5 bases). V was pared by 1 base and J by 4 bases, with 23 bases between. This CDR3 comprises 19 residues. Germline V gene lookup returns CDR1 MDHEN and CDR2 SYDVKM. Full variable domain (missing parts from reference TRBV28 and TRBJ2-1): DVKVTQSSRYLVKRTGEKVFLECVQDMDHENMFWYRQDPGLGLRLIYFSYDVKMKEKGDIPEGYSVSREKKERFSLILESASTNQTSMYLCASSLSAAASRTDYNEQFFGPGTRLTVL.

The chain employs TRBV4-2 and TRBJ2-3; D remains ambiguous. The CDR3 has 14 amino acids. The V end was cut by 4 bases, the J end by 1 base, with 9 bases between. Germline CDR1 is LGHNA and CDR2 is YNFKEQ. The CDR3 loop is CASSRAIGTDTQYF. The CDR3 DNA reads as TGTGCCAGCAGCCGGGCAATTGGCACAGATACGCAGTATTTT.